This T cell receptor (beta chain) was sequenced for a study of follicular helper T cells after annual influenza vaccination. Overall study results and limits: Yearly vaccinations repeatedly recalled conserved clonotypes in ICOS+CD38+ cTfh. Day 7 ICOS+CD38+ clones later appeared mostly in ICOS-CD38- cTfh.

V shed 8 bases and J 4 bases; nucleotides not matched to a gene: 8. Germline assignment: CDR1 GTSNPN and CDR2 SVGIG (reference sequence). The length of the CDR3 is 15 residues. Sequencing of TCRB used Survey level resolution. Data came from immunoSEQ multiplex PCR; TCRdb stores just in-frame clones and leaves some out. The sample lists several thousand clones, 80% to 90% seen once, with around 3.5% in the top ten. Indicated time point: 2014-2015 season, 7 days after vaccination. ICOS+CD38+ and ICOS-CD38- fractions were sorted from non-naive CD4+CXCR5+PD-1+ cells. Comment on this clone: Its specificity is not known.

This sequence joins TRBV30 and TRBJ2-3; 14 bases agree with TRBD2. This clonotype originated in an adult who received the influenza vaccine. The sequencing used CXCR5+ CD38- circulating T follicular helper cells from blood, collected 7 days after influenza vaccination. The subset was: circulating Tfh, non-naive CD4+CXCR5+PD-1+ (ICOS+CD38+ or ICOS-CD38-). CDR3: CAQRLAGGAPDTQYF. DNA for the CDR3: TGTGCCCAAAGACTAGCGGGAGGGGCCCCAGATACGCAGTATTTT.